This TCR beta chain comes out of a study of T-cell reconstitution after alpha-beta-depleted transplantation in children. Study results and limitations: Counts and diversity of T cells one year after transplant came mostly from newly produced T cells. Some patients showed high day-60 TCRbeta diversity, which derived from surviving recipient T cells and thymic progenitors. About two months after transplant, alpha-beta T cells reportedly came from several hundred expanded graft clones.

With V trimmed by 3 bases and J by 6 bases, 1 base remained unmatched. CDR1 SGHTA and CDR2 FQGTGA come from the germline V gene. The CDR3 loop spans 13 amino acids. This clonotype came up a few times. Its antigen is currently unknown. Preparing the TCRbeta library involved the use of unique molecular identifiers. TCRdb independently ran MiXCR on the PCR reads; one entry per CDR3 protein. The sample carries 450,000 to 600,000 distinct CDR3 sequences, 10% to 15% recorded once. The origin of this receptor is a male patient aged 10 to 17 who had a stem cell transplant for acute myeloid leukemia, so the T cells may come from the graft donor. V gene TRBV7-3 combines with J gene TRBJ2-2; 7 bases agree with TRBD1. The input for sequencing was PBMCs, mostly from graft donor cells, taken 360 days after TCRalphabeta/CD19-depleted stem cell transplant. CDR3 sequence (DNA): TGTGCCAGCAGCTTTACAGGGGCCGGGGAGCTGTTTTTT. Amino acids: CASSFTGAGELFF.